This record looks at one TCR beta chain sequence and its context. V lost 6 bases and J lost 1, with 13 bases in between. This CDR3 is built from 15 residues. Germline V gives CDR1 SNHLY, CDR2 FYNNEI. This entry is derived from a study of cytomegalovirus exposure and HLA in healthy donors. In the study overall: An analysis done earlier identified approximately 120 million unique TCR beta sequences from about 180 million T cells.

In the PCR, 60 Vbeta and 13 Jbeta primers were used. Clones were read by immunoSEQ multiplex PCR, and TCRdb kept only the in-frame ones, dropping some. The sample has under 150,000 clones, less than 85% seen once. The material sequenced was PBMCs. The sequence derives from a woman aged 45-65 years in good health and CMV-seropositive. The genes are TRBV2 and TRBJ2-1; possibly TRBD1 for D (6 bases). The chain's CDR3 is CASRGDQGSYNEQFF. The CDR3, as DNA: TGTGCCAGCAGGGGAGATCAGGGGTCCTACAATGAGCAGTTCTTC.